This entry is about one T cell receptor (beta chain). Its antigen has not been determined. Within one base of it there is no much larger clone, and no base qualities were kept. The sample is drawn from a study of beta chain features in type 1 diabetes (dated by TCRdb to 2016 to 2018). Study-level background: No differences in mean age, gender distribution, total cell number or subset yield were found between patients and healthy donors. The study compared the TCRB repertoires of sorted circulating CD4+ T cell subsets in recently diagnosed type 1 diabetes patients with those in matched healthy donors. A total of 90 million to 140 million sorted cells were examined across all samples, and RNA yield correlated strongly with the number of cells per subset. Regulatory and stem cell-like memory subsets were obtained from only 8 patients and about 8 healthy donors, while naive and central memory subsets were obtained from all 30 or so donors.

Looking up the germline V gene yields CDR1 LGHNA and CDR2 YSLEER. The CDR3, cysteine through phenylalanine, is 14 amino acids long. The CDR3 DNA has 42 bases and is translated from base 1. V is pared back by 5 bases and J by 4 bases, with 12 bases lying between the germline termini. On the study overall, not on this receptor specifically: Type 1 diabetes patients showed a moderate but significant shortening of TCRB CDR3 length in all four CD4+ subsets. Fewer insertions and more nucleotide deletions at VDJ recombination sites were observed in patients with type 1 diabetes, implying thymic rearrangement abnormalities. PCR might favor shorter templates, but patient and control samples were amplified and corrected together, so any skew would affect both groups equally. Naive, central memory and regulatory TCRB repertoires appeared to be more alike among patients than among healthy donors. HLA sub-analyses involved small numbers of individuals, so any influence of HLA type on TCRB rearrangement remained unresolved. Sequencing cDNA rather than genomic DNA could over-represent highly expressing activated cells, although activation and CD3 levels did not differ between groups.

The entire isolated RNA was reverse transcribed using the High Capacity cDNA Reverse Transcription Kit, and thus expressed TCRB transcripts were sequenced. Naive, central memory and regulatory T cell samples underwent deep immunoSEQ sequencing, averaging about 3.57 million total reads per sample. After sorted cells were lysed in RLT buffer, RNA was extracted with DNase-treated RNeasy Micro or Mini kits, with the choice depending on cell number. To prevent cross-contamination, each cell subset was processed individually, whereas patient and healthy donor samples were processed jointly. The immunoSEQ multiplex PCR was used to amplify TCRB sequences from cDNA, generating 87-bp fragments that spanned the CDR3 region. Sequencing of the amplicons was performed on the Illumina HiSeq platform. In the source study's methods: Synthetic template baselines were used to correct PCR bias computationally, reads within Hamming distance 2 were collapsed together, and singletons that could not be merged were discarded. Reads were aligned against IMGT to assign V, D and J genes, CDR3 length and insertions or deletions at six rearrangement sites. Within each subset, clonotype counts were normalized to the number of sorted cells before true diversity and Gini coefficients were calculated with the tcR R package. The overlap coefficient, calculated on TCRB nucleotide sequences, was used to measure repertoire sharing. Out-of-frame TCRB sequences from naive cells were analyzed as a proxy for the pre-selection repertoire. The clones in this table, taken by TCRdb from immuneACCESS, are in-frame only. Not every clone is retained; where verified, under half of the shortfall comes from an unresolved V gene, and the cause of the rest is unknown. Clone size and the V and J calls come from that table; the DNA yielded D and trimming. For this sample the table gives about 900,000 clones, of which about a sixth were detected only once. The top ten clones comprise 0.02% to 0.03% of the sample.

From each donor, a single peripheral blood sample of 100 to 150 mL on average was drawn into heparinised tubes. A BD FACSAria II was used to sort naive, central memory, regulatory and stem cell-like memory CD4+ T cells with a panel that included CD45RO, CCR7, CD25, CD127, CD95 and CD27. All sorted populations exceeded 95% purity. PBMCs were isolated right away by Lymphoprep density gradient centrifugation and were stained directly, without culture. To minimize batch effects, samples were stained and sorted in pairs, one healthy donor with one patient per experiment. This clonotype was obtained from a woman aged 18-30 years in good health. The sequenced sample consisted of naive CD4+ T cells from blood. This specimen's cell subset or site label, per the study, means: true naive CD4+ T cells. This chain is built from TRBV4-3 and TRBJ2-1; the best D guess is TRBD1, with 5 bases matching. The CDR3 protein: CASSRGTAYNEQFF. The nucleotide sequence reads as follows: TGCGCCAGCAGCAGGGGTACAGCTTACAATGAGCAGTTCTTC.